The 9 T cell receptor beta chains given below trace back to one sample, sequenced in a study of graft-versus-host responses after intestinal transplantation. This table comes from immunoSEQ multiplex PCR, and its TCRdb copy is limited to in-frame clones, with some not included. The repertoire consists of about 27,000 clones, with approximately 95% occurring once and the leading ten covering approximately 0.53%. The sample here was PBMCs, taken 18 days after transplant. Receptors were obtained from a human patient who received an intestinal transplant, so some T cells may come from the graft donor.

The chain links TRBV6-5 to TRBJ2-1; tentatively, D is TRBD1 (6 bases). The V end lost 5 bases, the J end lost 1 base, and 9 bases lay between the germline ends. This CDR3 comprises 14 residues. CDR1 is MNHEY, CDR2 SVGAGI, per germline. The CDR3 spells CASSIQGSYNEQFF. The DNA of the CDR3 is TGTGCCAGCAGTATTCAGGGGTCCTACAATGAGCAGTTCTTC.

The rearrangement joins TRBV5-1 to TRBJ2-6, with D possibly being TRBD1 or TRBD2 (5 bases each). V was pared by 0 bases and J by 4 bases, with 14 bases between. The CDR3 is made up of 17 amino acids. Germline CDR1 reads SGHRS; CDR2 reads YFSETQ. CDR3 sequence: CASSLGILGTGANVLTF. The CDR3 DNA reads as TGCGCCAGCAGCTTGGGCATACTGGGGACGGGGGCCAACGTCCTGACTTTC. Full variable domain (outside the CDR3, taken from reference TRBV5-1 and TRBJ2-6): KAGVTQTPRYLIKTRGQQVTLSCSPISGHRSVSWYQQTPGQGLQFLFEYFSETQRNKGNFPGRFSGRQFSNSRSEMNVSTLELGDSALYLCASSLGILGTGANVLTFGAGSRLTVL.

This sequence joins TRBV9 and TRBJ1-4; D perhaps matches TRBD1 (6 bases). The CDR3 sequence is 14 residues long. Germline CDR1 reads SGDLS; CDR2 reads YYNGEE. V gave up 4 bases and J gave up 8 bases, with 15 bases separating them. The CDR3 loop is CASSRSGAREKLFF. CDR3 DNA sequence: TGTGCCAGCAGCAGGTCAGGGGCCAGGGAAAAACTGTTTTTT.

As DNA, the CDR3 is TGTGCCAGCAGCCAGCGCGGGGGCGCAGAATACGAGCAGTACTTC. Amino acid sequence: CASSQRGGAEYEQYF. The chain employs TRBV7-6 and TRBJ2-7, with D possibly matching TRBD2 (7 bases). This CDR3 is 15 amino acids long. V shed 5 bases and J shed 4 bases, with 18 bases lying between them. Germline V gene data show CDR1 as SGHVS and CDR2 as FNYEAQ.

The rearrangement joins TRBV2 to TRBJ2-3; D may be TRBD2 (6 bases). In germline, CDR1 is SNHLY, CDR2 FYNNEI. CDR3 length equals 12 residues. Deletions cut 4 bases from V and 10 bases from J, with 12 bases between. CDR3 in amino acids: CASSGEWRAQYF. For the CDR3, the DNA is TGTGCCAGCAGTGGTGAGTGGAGGGCGCAGTATTTT.

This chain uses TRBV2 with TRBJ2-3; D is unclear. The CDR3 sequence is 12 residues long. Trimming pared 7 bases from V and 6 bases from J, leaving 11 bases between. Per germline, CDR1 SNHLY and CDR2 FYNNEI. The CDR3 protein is CASNGVRDTQYF. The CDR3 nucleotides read TGTGCCAGCAATGGCGTTAGGGATACGCAGTATTTT.

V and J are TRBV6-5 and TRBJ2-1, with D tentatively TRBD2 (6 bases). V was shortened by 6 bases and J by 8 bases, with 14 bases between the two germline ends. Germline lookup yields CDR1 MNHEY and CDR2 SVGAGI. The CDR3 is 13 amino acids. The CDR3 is CASRLRLGDEQFF. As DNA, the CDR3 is TGTGCCAGCAGGCTCCGACTAGGCGATGAGCAGTTCTTC.

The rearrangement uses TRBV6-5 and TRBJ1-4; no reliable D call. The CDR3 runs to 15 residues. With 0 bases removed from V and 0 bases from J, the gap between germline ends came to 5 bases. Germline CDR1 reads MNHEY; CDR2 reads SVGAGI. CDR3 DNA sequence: TGTGCCAGCAGTTACTCTGGGTCAACTAATGAAAAACTGTTTTTT. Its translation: CASSYSGSTNEKLFF.

The CDR3 DNA sequence: TGTGCCAGCAGTTTTCACAGGATGAACACTGAAGCTTTCTTT. Translated, it gives CASSFHRMNTEAFF. The rearrangement joins TRBV28 to TRBJ1-1; D possibly corresponds to TRBD1 (5 bases). Trimming left V 3 bases short and J 0 bases short, with 8 bases between. The CDR3 runs 14 residues. Germline V gene lookup returns CDR1 MDHEN and CDR2 SYDVKM.